The present entry profiles one T cell receptor (beta chain) with its context. This sample stems from a study of blood T cell repertoires in COVID-19. Study-level background: PBMCs, B-cell-depleted T cells, or T cells were the source of the cDNA or gDNA that made up the material.

Only in-frame clones appear in the TCRdb table, and some are missing; sequencing was by immunoSEQ multiplex PCR. The table records some 270,000 clones, approximately 86% of them present only once. Germline V gene lookup returns CDR1 MGHDK and CDR2 SYGVNS. The CDR3 loop spans 13 amino acids. The V end lost 4 bases, the J end lost 1 base, and 7 bases lay between the germline ends. The sequenced material came from peripheral blood. The chain combines TRBV25-1 with TRBJ1-2; unclear D gene. This receptor was obtained from a woman aged 60-70 years who had recovered from COVID-19. The CDR3 DNA is TGTGCCAGCAGTGTTGTCAGTAACTATGGCTACACCTTC. It translates to CASSVVSNYGYTF.